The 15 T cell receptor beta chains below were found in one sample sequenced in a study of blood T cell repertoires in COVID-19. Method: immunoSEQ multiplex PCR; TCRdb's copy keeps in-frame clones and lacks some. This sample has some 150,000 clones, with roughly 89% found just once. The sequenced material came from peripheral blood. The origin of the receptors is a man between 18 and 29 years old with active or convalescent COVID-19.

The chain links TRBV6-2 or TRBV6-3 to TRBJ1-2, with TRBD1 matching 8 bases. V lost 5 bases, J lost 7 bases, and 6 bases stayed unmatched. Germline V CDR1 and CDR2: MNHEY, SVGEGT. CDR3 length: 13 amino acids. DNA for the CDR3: TGTGCCAGCAGTGTGGACAGGGCCGGTGGCTACACCTTC. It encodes CASSVDRAGGYTF.

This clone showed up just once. The CDR3 sequence: CASSYRQGDQPQHF. The CDR3 nucleotides are TGTGCCAGCAGCTATCGACAGGGCGATCAGCCCCAGCATTTT. This chain links TRBV5-5 with TRBJ1-5; 7 nucleotides agree with TRBD1. V dropped 3 bases and J dropped 5; count of bases not matched to a gene: 5. The CDR3 is 14 residues long. Per the germline V gene, CDR1 is SGHKS and CDR2 is YYEKEE (reference sequence).

The CDR3 region is CASSFSSVNTEAFF. The DNA for the CDR3 is TGTGCCAGCAGCTTTTCGAGCGTGAACACTGAAGCTTTCTTT. This chain uses TRBV7-8 with TRBJ1-1, with D hard to call. CDR1 is SGHVS and CDR2 is FQNEAQ in the germline V gene. V dropped 3 bases and J dropped 0 bases, with 8 bases sitting between them. This CDR3 contains 14 residues.

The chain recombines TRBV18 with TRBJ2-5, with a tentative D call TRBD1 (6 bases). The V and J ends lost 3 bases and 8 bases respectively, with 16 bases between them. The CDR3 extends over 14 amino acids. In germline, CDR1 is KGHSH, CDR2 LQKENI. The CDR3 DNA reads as TGTGCCAGCTCACCTCCTCAGGGGAGTGTTACCCAGTACTTC. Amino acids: CASSPPQGSVTQYF.

The CDR3 coding sequence is TGTGCCAGCAGCGTAGGGGACAGGGGTTCTGGAAACACCATATATTTT. Protein product: CASSVGDRGSGNTIYF. The J gene is TRBJ1-3, the V gene TRBV9; 10 nucleotides align to TRBD1. The CDR3 spans 16 residues. Germline values: CDR1 SGDLS, CDR2 YYNGEE. V was pared by 0 bases and J by 1 base, with 1 base of the junction left unmatched.

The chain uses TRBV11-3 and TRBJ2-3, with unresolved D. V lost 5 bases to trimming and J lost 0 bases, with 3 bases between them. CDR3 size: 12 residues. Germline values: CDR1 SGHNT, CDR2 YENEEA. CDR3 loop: CASSTSTDTQYF. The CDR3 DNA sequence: TGTGCCAGCAGCACAAGCACAGATACGCAGTATTTT.

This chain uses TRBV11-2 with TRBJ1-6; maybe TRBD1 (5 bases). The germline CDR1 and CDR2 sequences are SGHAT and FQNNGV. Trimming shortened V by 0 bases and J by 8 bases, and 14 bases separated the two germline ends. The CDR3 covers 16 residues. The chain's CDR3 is CASSLEYGQQDSPLHF. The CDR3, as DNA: TGTGCCAGCAGCTTAGAGTATGGGCAACAGGATTCACCCCTCCACTTT.

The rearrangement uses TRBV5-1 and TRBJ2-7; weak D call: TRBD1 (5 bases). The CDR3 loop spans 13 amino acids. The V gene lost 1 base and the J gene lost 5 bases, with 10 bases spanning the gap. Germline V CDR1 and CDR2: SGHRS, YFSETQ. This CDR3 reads CASSLSRADEQYV. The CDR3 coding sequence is TGCGCCAGCAGCTTGTCCAGGGCGGACGAGCAGTACGTC.

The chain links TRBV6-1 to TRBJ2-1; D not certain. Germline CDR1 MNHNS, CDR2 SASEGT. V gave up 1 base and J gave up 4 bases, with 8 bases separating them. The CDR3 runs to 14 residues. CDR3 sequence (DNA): TGTGCCAGCAGTGAAGGAGACATATACAATGAGCAGTTCTTC. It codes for CASSEGDIYNEQFF.

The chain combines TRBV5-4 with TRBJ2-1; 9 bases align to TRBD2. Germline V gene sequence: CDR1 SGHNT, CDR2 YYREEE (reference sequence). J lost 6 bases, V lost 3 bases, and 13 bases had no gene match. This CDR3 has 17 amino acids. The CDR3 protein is CASSSDGPGLAGNEQFF. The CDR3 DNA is TGTGCCAGCAGCTCAGATGGCCCGGGACTAGCCGGCAATGAGCAGTTCTTC.

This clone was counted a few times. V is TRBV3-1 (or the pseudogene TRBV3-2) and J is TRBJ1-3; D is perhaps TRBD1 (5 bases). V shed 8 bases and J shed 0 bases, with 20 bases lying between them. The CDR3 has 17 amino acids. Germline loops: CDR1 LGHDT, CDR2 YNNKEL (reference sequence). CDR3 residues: CASGEAMRGSSGNTIYF. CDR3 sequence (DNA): TGTGCCAGCGGGGAGGCAATGAGGGGAAGCTCTGGAAACACCATATATTTT.

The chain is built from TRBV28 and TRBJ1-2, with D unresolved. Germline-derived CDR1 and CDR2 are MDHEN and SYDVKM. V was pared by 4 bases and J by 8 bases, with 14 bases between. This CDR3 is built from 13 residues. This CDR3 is CASSSLRMKGYTF. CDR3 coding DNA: TGTGCCAGCAGTTCTCTCAGGATGAAGGGCTACACCTTC.

The CDR3 bases are TGTGCCAGCAATACAGCCTCTGGGGCCAACGTCCTGACTTTC. Translated: CASNTASGANVLTF. V and J are TRBV6-5 and TRBJ2-6; D remains ambiguous. The V gene lost 7 bases and the J gene lost 0 bases, with 7 bases spanning the gap. The CDR3 covers 14 residues. Germline V gene lookup returns CDR1 MNHEY and CDR2 SVGAGI.

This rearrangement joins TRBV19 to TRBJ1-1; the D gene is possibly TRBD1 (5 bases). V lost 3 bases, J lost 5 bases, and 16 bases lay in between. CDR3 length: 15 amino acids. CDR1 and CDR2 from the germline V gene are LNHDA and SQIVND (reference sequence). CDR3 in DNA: TGTGCCAGTAGTATGAATCCCAGGGTATTAACTGAAGCTTTCTTT. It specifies CASSMNPRVLTEAFF.

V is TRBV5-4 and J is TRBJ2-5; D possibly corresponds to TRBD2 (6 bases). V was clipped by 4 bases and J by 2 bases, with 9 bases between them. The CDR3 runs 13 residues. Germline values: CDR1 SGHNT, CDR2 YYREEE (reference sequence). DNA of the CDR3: TGTGCCAGCAGCCCGGCGGGACAAGAGACCCAGTACTTC. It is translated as CASSPAGQETQYF.